The 8 T cell receptor beta chains below come from one sample, sequenced in a study of blood T cell repertoires in COVID-19. Profiling relied on immunoSEQ multiplex PCR, and the TCRdb table lists in-frame clones only, not all of them. Found here are about 62,000 clones, 70% to 90% of them singletons; the top ten hold less than 1.5%. The sample was peripheral blood. Receptors originate from a woman aged 55-75 years with acute or convalescent COVID-19.

Regarding this clone: Other DNA sequences in the sample encode the same CDR3. J is TRBJ1-1 and V is TRBV7-2; D not resolved. This CDR3 spans 12 amino acids. Germline lookup yields CDR1 SGHTA and CDR2 FQGNSA. V lost 3 bases and J 5 bases, leaving 7 bases between the germline ends. The CDR3 reads CASSFVRTEAFF. Written as DNA, the CDR3 is TGTGCCAGCAGCTTTGTGCGGACTGAAGCTTTCTTT.

V gene TRBV19 combines with J gene TRBJ2-3; TRBD1 aligns across 8 bases. The germline CDR1 and CDR2 sequences are LNHDA and SQIVND (reference sequence). After removal of 4 bases from V and 6 bases from J, the junction contained 6 bases not matched to a gene. CDR3 size: 14 residues. The CDR3 DNA sequence: TGTGCCAGTAGTACCGGACAGGGTAAGGATACGCAGTATTTT. As protein: CASSTGQGKDTQYF. The variable domain in full, completed from reference TRBV19 and TRBJ2-3, reads DGGITQSPKYLFRKEGQNVTLSCEQNLNHDAMYWYRQDPGQGLRLIYYSQIVNDFQKGDIAEGYSVSREKKESFPLTVTSAQKNPTAFYLCASSTGQGKDTQYFGPGTRLTVL.

This sequence joins TRBV2 and TRBJ2-7, with D tentatively TRBD2 (6 bases). There are 13 residues in the CDR3. Germline lookup yields CDR1 SNHLY and CDR2 FYNNEI. The V end was cut by 2 bases, the J end by 3 bases, with 8 bases between. CDR3 DNA sequence: TGTGCCAGCAGTGAAAGGGGAGGCTACGAGCAGTACGTC. It is translated as CASSERGGYEQYV.

The chain recombines TRBV29-1 with TRBJ2-3; 11 bases align to TRBD1. CDR3 length: 18 residues. CDR1 and CDR2 from the germline V gene are SQVTM and ANQGSEA. Germline trimming cut 4 bases from V and 3 bases from J; bases unmatched to any gene: 15. Here the CDR3 DNA reads TGCAGCGTTGGCCTAGGGACAGGGGGATTCTCGGCGACAGATACGCAGTATTTT. It yields the protein CSVGLGTGGFSATDTQYF.

The CDR3 bases are TGTGCCAGCAGCCTGAGCGGGAGTTCCGGGGATACGCAGTATTTT. It codes for CASSLSGSSGDTQYF. J is TRBJ2-3 and V is TRBV7-2, with 8 bases aligning to TRBD2. Germline CDR1 SGHTA, CDR2 FQGNSA. The CDR3 runs 15 residues. V lost 5 bases, J lost 6 bases, and 10 bases stayed unmatched.

This clone was seen once. This chain connects TRBV30 to TRBJ2-1; 7 bases line up with TRBD1. The CDR3 covers 14 residues. Per the germline V gene, CDR1 is GTSNPN and CDR2 is SVGIG (reference sequence). With V trimmed by 5 bases and J by 4 bases, 8 bases remained unmatched. The CDR3 loop is CAWEGGGSYNEQFF. DNA of the CDR3: TGTGCCTGGGAAGGGGGCGGGTCATACAATGAGCAGTTCTTC.

The chain uses TRBV20-1 and TRBJ2-2, with 13 nucleotides matching TRBD2. CDR3 size: 16 residues. Trimming removed 3 bases from V and 7 bases from J; junction bases left unmatched: 8. Per the germline V gene, CDR1 is DFQATT and CDR2 is SNEGSKA (reference sequence). CDR3: CSASGPGLAGFGELFF. The CDR3 DNA reads TGCAGTGCTAGTGGACCGGGACTAGCGGGATTCGGGGAGCTGTTTTTT.

The V call is TRBV24-1, the J call TRBJ2-2; 8 bases line up with TRBD1. This CDR3 comprises 15 residues. V shed 6 bases and J 2 bases; nucleotides not matched to a gene: 4. Germline CDR1 and CDR2: KGHDR and SFDVKD. The CDR3 nucleotides read TGTGCCACCAGTCGTCAGGGGGCCAACACCGGGGAGCTGTTTTTT. Amino acids: CATSRQGANTGELFF.